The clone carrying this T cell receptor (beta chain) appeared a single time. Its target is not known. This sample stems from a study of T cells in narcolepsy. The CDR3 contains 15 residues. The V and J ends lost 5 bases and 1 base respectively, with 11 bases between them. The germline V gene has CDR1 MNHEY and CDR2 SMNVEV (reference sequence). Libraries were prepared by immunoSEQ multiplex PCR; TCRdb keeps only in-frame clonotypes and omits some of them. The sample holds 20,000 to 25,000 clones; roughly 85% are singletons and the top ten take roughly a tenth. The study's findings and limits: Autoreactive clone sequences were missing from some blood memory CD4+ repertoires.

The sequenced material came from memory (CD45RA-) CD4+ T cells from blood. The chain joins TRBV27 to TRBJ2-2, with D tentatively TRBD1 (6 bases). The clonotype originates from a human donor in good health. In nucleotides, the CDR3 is TGTGCCAGCAGTATTACAGGGTGGAACACCGGGGAGCTGTTTTTT. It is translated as CASSITGWNTGELFF.